Following are 15 T cell receptor beta chains from one sample sequenced in a study of early T cells in non-severe SARS-CoV-2 infection. TCRdb reprocessed the 5' RACE reads with MiXCR, giving one entry per CDR3 protein. The sample has about 29,000 distinct CDR3 sequences, roughly 5.1% seen once; the top ten hold approximately 11%. Material for sequencing was whole blood. These receptors all stem from an adult who was a healthcare worker with PCR-confirmed SARS-CoV-2 infection or an uninfected control (not recorded which).

This clonotype was found many times. The chain carries TRBV20-1 and TRBJ2-5, with D unclear. Germline values: CDR1 DFQATT, CDR2 SNEGSKA (reference sequence). V was shortened by 6 bases and J by 0 bases, with 11 bases between the two germline ends. The CDR3 is made up of 13 amino acids. This CDR3 is CSALLRDQETQYF. CDR3 DNA: TGCAGTGCCCTGCTCCGGGACCAAGAGACCCAGTACTTC.

This clonotype was observed at least ten times. V gene TRBV10-3 combines with J gene TRBJ1-6, with 9 nucleotides matching TRBD1. The CDR3 length is 17 residues. Trimming cost V 6 bases and J 0 bases; bases outside gene matches: 6. Germline CDR1 reads ENHRY; CDR2 reads SYGVKD. The CDR3 protein is CAIRDGQGSSYNSPLHF. DNA of the CDR3: TGTGCCATCAGGGATGGACAGGGGAGCTCCTATAATTCACCCCTCCACTTT.

This clonotype has ten or more counts. The chain recombines TRBV5-5 with TRBJ1-4, with D perhaps TRBD1 (6 bases). Trimming shortened V by 5 bases and J by 0 bases, and 14 bases separated the two germline ends. This CDR3 comprises 16 residues. The germline V gene encodes CDR1 SGHKS and CDR2 YYEKEE (reference sequence). Here the CDR3 DNA reads TGTGCCAGCAGACCTGGAGGGACATCAACTAATGAAAAACTGTTTTTT. Its protein is CASRPGGTSTNEKLFF.

This rearrangement joins TRBV4-1 to TRBJ2-3, with a possible D match to TRBD1 (6 bases). This CDR3 contains 15 residues. Germline V gives CDR1 MGHRA, CDR2 YSYEKL. Trimming cost V 6 bases and J 3 bases, with 16 bases left between them. The CDR3 region is CASSPGAEGTDTQYF. The DNA for the CDR3 is TGCGCCAGCAGTCCAGGGGCTGAGGGGACAGATACGCAGTATTTT.

This chain uses TRBV7-8 with TRBJ2-7; tentative D call: TRBD1 (5 bases). The CDR3 spans 16 residues. Germline values: CDR1 SGHVS, CDR2 FQNEAQ. Trimming stripped 1 base from V and 4 bases from J, with 17 bases between. This CDR3 is CASSLGLRQGFYEQYF. The CDR3 DNA sequence: TGTGCCAGCAGCTTAGGTCTGAGGCAGGGATTTTACGAGCAGTACTTC.

The table lists this clonotype with many counts. The chain carries TRBV2 and TRBJ2-5, with D perhaps TRBD2 (6 bases). The V end was cut by 3 bases, the J end by 5 bases, with 13 bases between. Germline assignment: CDR1 SNHLY and CDR2 FYNNEI. The CDR3 has 14 residues. As DNA, the CDR3 is TGTGCCAGCAGTGATTACGCGGGGCAGGAGACCCAGTACTTC. Translation gives CASSDYAGQETQYF.

This clonotype has just a few counts. The chain links TRBV28 to TRBJ1-1, with 7 bases fitting TRBD1. The germline V gene encodes CDR1 MDHEN and CDR2 SYDVKM. J gave up 12 bases and V 6 bases, and 13 bases lay outside the gene matches. CDR3 length: 13 residues. The CDR3 here is CASRPGQAPATFF. As DNA, the CDR3 is TGTGCCAGCAGGCCCGGACAGGCACCGGCAACTTTCTTT.

This clonotype was detected ten times or more. The rearrangement links TRBV7-2 to TRBJ1-3, with no clear D. V was pared by 1 base and J by 0 bases, with 7 bases between. Germline CDR1 and CDR2: SGHTA and FQGNSA. The CDR3 is 15 amino acids. CDR3 nucleotides: TGTGCCAGCAGCTTAGACAGTTACTCTGGAAACACCATATATTTT. Translation gives CASSLDSYSGNTIYF.

In this sample, this clonotype turned up many times. The rearrangement joins TRBV20-1 to TRBJ1-5; 7 bases map to TRBD1. V lost 3 bases, J lost 6 bases, and 5 bases stayed unmatched. Germline V gene lookup returns CDR1 DFQATT and CDR2 SNEGSKA (reference sequence). This CDR3 has 13 amino acids. Written as DNA, the CDR3 is TGCAGTGCTAGTACAGGGGTTATTCAGCCCCAGCATTTT. Translating gives CSASTGVIQPQHF.

This clonotype was detected many times. The chain combines TRBV12-3 or TRBV12-4 with TRBJ2-1; TRBD1 or TRBD2 may be the D gene (5 bases each). Between the trimmed V and J ends, which lost 5 bases and 7 bases, there was a span of 9 bases. The CDR3 totals 12 residues. CDR3 DNA: TGTGCCAGCAGTCGCAGGGAGAATGAGCAGTTCTTC. Its protein is CASSRRENEQFF.

This clonotype showed up just a few times. This chain links TRBV5-5 with TRBJ2-2, with D possibly being TRBD1 (5 bases). V lost 0 bases, J lost 2 bases, and 11 bases lay in between. Germline V gene sequence: CDR1 SGHKS, CDR2 YYEKEE (reference sequence). This CDR3 is built from 16 residues. The CDR3 sequence is CASSLDAGLNTGELFF. In DNA form, the CDR3 reads TGTGCCAGCAGCTTGGATGCAGGGCTAAACACCGGGGAGCTGTTTTTT.

This clonotype showed up just a few times. For the CDR3, the DNA is TGCGCCAGCAGCTTGGACGGTGGCCCTGGAAACACCATATATTTT. Protein: CASSLDGGPGNTIYF. V gene TRBV5-1 combines with J gene TRBJ1-3, with D uncertain. V lost 0 bases and J lost 2, with 9 bases in between. Per germline, CDR1 SGHRS and CDR2 YFSETQ. This CDR3 is built from 15 residues. Full variable domain (outside the CDR3, taken from reference TRBV5-1 and TRBJ1-3): KAGVTQTPRYLIKTRGQQVTLSCSPISGHRSVSWYQQTPGQGLQFLFEYFSETQRNKGNFPGRFSGRQFSNSRSEMNVSTLELGDSALYLCASSLDGGPGNTIYFGEGSWLTVV.

This clonotype was observed at least ten times. The chain couples TRBV18 to TRBJ2-3; D gene uncertain. Germline-derived CDR1 and CDR2 are KGHSH and LQKENI. V was shortened by 0 bases and J by 6 bases, with 7 bases between the two germline ends. This CDR3 is built from 13 residues. CDR3 loop: CASSPPKDDTQYF. The CDR3 DNA reads TGTGCCAGCTCACCACCAAAAGACGATACGCAGTATTTT.

In its sample, this clonotype was seen many times. The genes are TRBV7-2 and TRBJ2-1; 14 bases are shared with TRBD2. CDR1 SGHTA and CDR2 FQGNSA come from the germline V gene. The CDR3 contains 15 residues. The trim removed 6 bases at V and 6 bases at J, leaving 4 bases unmatched. The CDR3 coding sequence is TGTGCCAGCAGGACTAGCGGGGGGGCTTTCAATGAGCAGTTCTTC. Amino acid sequence: CASRTSGGAFNEQFF.

This clonotype came up many times. V usage is TRBV18 and J usage is TRBJ1-5, with TRBD1 as a possible D gene (5 bases). In germline, CDR1 is KGHSH, CDR2 LQKENI. The CDR3 covers 14 residues. V lost 2 bases and J 4 bases, leaving 9 bases between the germline ends. CDR3 sequence reads: CASSPGAGNQPQHF. In DNA form, the CDR3 reads TGTGCCAGCTCACCAGGGGCTGGTAATCAGCCCCAGCATTTT.